This T cell receptor (beta chain) was identified during a study of TIL therapy for anti-PD-1-resistant metastatic lung cancer. Study details: A few tumors were EGFR-mutant and two were ALK-rearranged. Broader study findings: Infused TIL clonotypes partially replaced the baseline blood repertoire, then decayed over months.

Sequencing used immunoSEQ v3. Profiled with immunoSEQ multiplex PCR; TCRdb holds only in-frame clones, not every one. The table records 45,000 to 60,000 clones, roughly 85% of them present only once. Documented time point: pre-treatment sample, taken before nivolumab and TIL therapy. Patients were adults with stage 4 NSCLC. The CDR3 is 15 residues long. CDR1 is SGHRS, CDR2 YFSETQ, per germline. About this clone itself: The antigen is undetermined.

The input for sequencing was blood, taken at baseline. The V gene is TRBV5-1, the J gene TRBJ2-5; D is possibly TRBD1 (6 bases). The DNA end is more similar to TRBJ2-7, so the J call may be wrong. The receptor's source is a woman aged 30 to 85 with non-small cell lung cancer. CDR3 sequence (DNA): TGCGCCAGCAGCCTCGCTGTGGCAGGGGTAAGCGAGCAGTACTTC. The encoded protein is CASSLAVAGVSEQYF.